The 30 T cell receptor beta chains presented below share a single source sample, sequenced in a study of T cell responses to AZD1222 COVID-19 vaccine. Some clones are missing from TCRdb's copy, which holds only in-frame ones; the method was immunoSEQ multiplex PCR. The sample carries approximately 150,000 clones, about 90% recorded once. The specimen comprised peripheral blood, sampled on day 0 of AZD1222 vaccination. These receptors came from an adult in good health.

The chain uses TRBV30 and TRBJ2-3; D unresolved. Germline CDR1 reads GTSNPN; CDR2 reads SVGIG (reference sequence). V was clipped by 5 bases and J by 1 base, with 10 bases between them. CDR3 length: 13 amino acids. CDR3 sequence (DNA): TGTGCCTGGGGTGGGGATCGCACAGATACGCAGTATTTT. Translation: CAWGGDRTDTQYF. The variable domain in full, with the rest retrieved from reference TRBV30 and TRBJ2-3, is SQTIHQWPATLVQPVGSPLSLECTVEGTSNPNLYWYRQAAGRGLQLLFYSVGIGQISSEVPQNLSASRPQDRQFILSSKKLLLSDSGFYLCAWGGDRTDTQYFGPGTRLTVL.

J is TRBJ1-1 and V is TRBV12-3 or TRBV12-4, with D perhaps matching TRBD1 (6 bases). V lost 5 bases and J lost 3, with 10 bases in between. The CDR3 extends over 13 amino acids. The CDR3 nucleotides read TGTGCCAGCAGTAACAGGGTGGACACTGAAGCTTTCTTT. This gives the protein CASSNRVDTEAFF.

The chain links TRBV9 to TRBJ2-1, with 11 bases identical to TRBD2. This CDR3 spans 16 amino acids. CDR1 is SGDLS, CDR2 YYNGEE, per germline. Trimming removed 0 bases from V and 8 bases from J; junction bases left unmatched: 7. The chain's CDR3 is CASSVVGTSGIHEQFF. CDR3 nucleotides: TGTGCCAGCAGCGTAGTGGGGACTAGCGGAATCCATGAGCAGTTCTTC. The full variable domain, completed using reference TRBV9 and TRBJ2-1, is DSGVTQTPKHLITATGQRVTLRCSPRSGDLSVYWYQQSLDQGLQFLIQYYNGEERAKGNILERFSAQQFPDLHSELNLSSLELGDSALYFCASSVVGTSGIHEQFFGPGTRLTVL.

This clone was counted a few times. This rearrangement joins TRBV7-2 to TRBJ1-2; maybe TRBD1 (6 bases). The length of the CDR3 is 14 residues. CDR1 and CDR2 from the germline V gene are SGHTA and FQGNSA. V shed 5 bases and J shed 5 bases, with 15 bases lying between them. The CDR3 protein is CASSLQLQGYGYTF. The DNA of the CDR3 is TGTGCCAGCAGCCTCCAGTTACAGGGATATGGCTACACCTTC. The full variable domain, in which reference TRBV7-2 and TRBJ1-2 provide the parts outside the CDR3, is GAGVSQSPSNKVTEKGKDVELRCDPISGHTALYWYRQSLGQGLEFLIYFQGNSAPDKSGLPSDRFSAERTGGSVSTLTIQRTQQEDSAVYLCASSLQLQGYGYTFGSGTRLTVV.

The CDR3 nucleotides are TGTGCCACCAGTCGAACAGCGAACACCGGGGAGCTGTTTTTT. Translating gives CATSRTANTGELFF. The chain is built from TRBV24-1 and TRBJ2-2, with D unclear. Trimming pared 6 bases from V and 0 bases from J, leaving 7 bases between. CDR3 length: 14 amino acids. Germline V gives CDR1 KGHDR, CDR2 SFDVKD.

The chain uses TRBV28 and TRBJ1-2, with D possibly matching TRBD1 (5 bases). The germline V gene encodes CDR1 MDHEN and CDR2 SYDVKM. Trimming stripped 2 bases from V and 0 bases from J, with 10 bases between. The CDR3 totals 15 residues. The CDR3 nucleotides read TGTGCCAGCAGTTTAACAGGCCCAGCTAACTATGGCTACACCTTC. It specifies CASSLTGPANYGYTF.

V and J are TRBV15 and TRBJ1-4; D gene ambiguous. CDR3 length: 18 residues. Deletions cut 0 bases from V and 5 bases from J, with 19 bases between. CDR1 and CDR2 (germline): LNHNV, YYDKDF (reference sequence). The DNA for the CDR3 is TGTGCCACCAGCAGAGACCCCTACAAGGAGTGGGTAAATGAAAAACTGTTTTTT. Residues: CATSRDPYKEWVNEKLFF.

The rearrangement links TRBV5-5 to TRBJ2-3; D is unclear. V lost 0 bases, J lost 5 bases, and 1 base lay in between. The CDR3 loop spans 11 amino acids. The germline V gene encodes CDR1 SGHKS and CDR2 YYEKEE (reference sequence). DNA for the CDR3: TGTGCCAGCAGCTTGGAAGATACGCAGTATTTT. This translates into CASSLEDTQYF. Supplemented by reference TRBV5-5 and TRBJ2-3, the full variable domain reads DAGVTQSPTHLIKTRGQQVTLRCSPISGHKSVSWYQQVLGQGPQFIFQYYEKEERGRGNFPDRFSARQFPNYSSELNVNALLLGDSALYLCASSLEDTQYFGPGTRLTVL.

The chain recombines TRBV10-2 with TRBJ1-5; D not certain. CDR3 length: 13 amino acids. Trimming stripped 5 bases from V and 0 bases from J, with 5 bases between. Germline V lookup: CDR1 WSHSY, CDR2 SAAADI. The CDR3 sequence: CASSKNSNQPQHF. CDR3 nucleotide sequence: TGCGCCAGCAGTAAGAATAGCAATCAGCCCCAGCATTTT.

The chain joins TRBV2 to TRBJ1-1; 7 bases agree with TRBD1. The CDR3 runs to 16 residues. J gave up 2 bases and V 4 bases, and 10 bases lay outside the gene matches. From germline, CDR1 is SNHLY and CDR2 FYNNEI. The CDR3 region is CASSVGTAKSNTEAFF. CDR3 nucleotide sequence: TGTGCCAGCAGTGTTGGGACAGCTAAGAGCAACACTGAAGCTTTCTTT.

The V gene is TRBV2, the J gene TRBJ1-2; no clear D gene. V was shortened by 8 bases and J by 2 bases, with 12 bases between the two germline ends. CDR1 SNHLY and CDR2 FYNNEI come from the germline V gene. The CDR3 totals 13 residues. The CDR3 bases are TGTGCCAGCTCTAGCCTGGGGAACTATGGCTACACCTTC. Translating it yields CASSSLGNYGYTF.

This chain links TRBV24-1 with TRBJ2-7; D call uncertain. Germline loops: CDR1 KGHDR, CDR2 SFDVKD. The CDR3 spans 12 residues. V was cut by 1 base and J by 7 bases, with 7 bases left in between. DNA of the CDR3: TGTGCCACCAGTGATTTAGTCGGGGAGCAGTACTTC. Residues: CATSDLVGEQYF.

This chain connects TRBV6-5 to TRBJ1-1; no reliable D call. Between the trimmed V and J ends, which lost 2 bases and 0 bases, there was a span of 13 bases. Looked up from germline, CDR1 is MNHEY and CDR2 is SVGAGI. There are 16 residues in the CDR3. CDR3 DNA: TGTGCCAGCAGTTACCGGAACCCAGCTATGAACACTGAAGCTTTCTTT. Its protein is CASSYRNPAMNTEAFF.

This chain's CDR3 is CASSLTSNSNQPQHF. As DNA, the CDR3 is TGTGCCAGCAGCTTAACAAGTAATAGCAATCAGCCCCAGCATTTT. The V gene is TRBV7-8, the J gene TRBJ1-5; D remains unclear. Looked up from germline, CDR1 is SGHVS and CDR2 is FQNEAQ. V lost 2 bases, J lost 0 bases, and 8 bases lay in between. The CDR3 runs to 15 residues.

The chain couples TRBV5-5 to TRBJ1-1; D remains ambiguous. The CDR3 consists of 12 residues. The V end lost 1 base, the J end lost 2 bases, and 3 bases lay between the germline ends. Per the germline V gene, CDR1 is SGHKS and CDR2 is YYEKEE (reference sequence). The CDR3 reads CASSLSNTEAFF. DNA of the CDR3: TGTGCCAGCAGCTTGAGCAACACTGAAGCTTTCTTT.

This chain joins TRBV3-1 (or the pseudogene TRBV3-2) and TRBJ2-4; no definite D call. The CDR3 is 14 amino acids. Germline V gene lookup returns CDR1 LGHDT and CDR2 YNNKEL (reference sequence). V was clipped by 0 bases and J by 0 bases, with 3 bases between them. The DNA for the CDR3 is TGTGCCAGCAGCCAAGAGCTAGCCAAAAACATTCAGTACTTC. Translated, it gives CASSQELAKNIQYF.

The chain has TRBV5-8 and TRBJ1-1, with D uncertain. V was pared by 5 bases and J by 11 bases, with 13 bases between. Germline CDR1 and CDR2: SGHTS and YDEGEE. This CDR3 is 11 amino acids long. CDR3 DNA: TGTGCCAGCAGTTTTGCAAGTGGGGCTTTCTTT. Its translation is CASSFASGAFF.

This chain uses TRBV28 with TRBJ2-7; D is unresolved. The CDR3 runs 13 residues. In germline, CDR1 is MDHEN, CDR2 SYDVKM. V was shortened by 6 bases and J by 5 bases, with 14 bases between the two germline ends. For the CDR3, the DNA is TGTGCCAGCAGCTACTCGCAGGTCAACGAGCAGTACTTC. Residues: CASSYSQVNEQYF.

The chain uses TRBV20-1 and TRBJ2-7, with unresolved D. Germline CDR1 is DFQATT and CDR2 is SNEGSKA (reference sequence). The CDR3 covers 11 residues. V was shortened by 0 bases and J by 4 bases, with 4 bases between the two germline ends. In DNA form, the CDR3 reads TGCAGTGCTAGAGAAGTGTACGAGCAGTACTTC. Translation: CSAREVYEQYF.

This clone is labeled as medium-sized. The V call is TRBV2, the J call TRBJ1-2; D might be TRBD1 (5 bases). Germline CDR1 SNHLY, CDR2 FYNNEI. V lost 0 bases, J lost 2 bases, and 10 bases lay in between. This CDR3 spans 15 amino acids. The CDR3 protein is CASSEAGTGNYGYTF. The CDR3 DNA is TGTGCCAGCAGTGAAGCGGGGACGGGGAACTATGGCTACACCTTC.

This chain uses TRBV19 with TRBJ1-4, with D uncertain. Germline V gene lookup returns CDR1 LNHDA and CDR2 SQIVND (reference sequence). With 6 bases removed from V and 3 bases from J, the gap between germline ends came to 8 bases. This CDR3 comprises 13 residues. The CDR3 here is CASRVRANEKLFF. The DNA of the CDR3 is TGTGCCAGTAGAGTGAGGGCTAATGAAAAACTGTTTTTT.

The chain links TRBV12-3 or TRBV12-4 to TRBJ2-7, with D possibly called TRBD1 or TRBD2 (5 bases each). Trimming left V 6 bases short and J 4 bases short, with 13 bases between. There are 13 residues in the CDR3. The CDR3 DNA is TGTGCCAGCAGGACCGGGACCCTGTACGAGCAGTACTTC. It yields the protein CASRTGTLYEQYF.

This clone appeared once. V usage is TRBV6-2 or TRBV6-3 and J usage is TRBJ2-3; D unclear. The CDR3 sequence is 15 residues long. Germline CDR1 reads MNHEY; CDR2 reads SVGEGT. V dropped 0 bases and J dropped 2 bases, with 9 bases sitting between them. CDR3 protein: CASSYSMKHTDTQYF. The CDR3 coding sequence is TGTGCCAGCAGTTACTCGATGAAACACACAGATACGCAGTATTTT.

The genes are TRBV30 and TRBJ1-1; no reliable D call. The CDR3 contains 13 residues. The V gene's germline CDR1 is GTSNPN and CDR2 SVGIG (reference sequence). The ends were cut back, 2 bases at V and 4 bases at J, with 11 bases in the middle. CDR3 DNA sequence: TGTGCCTGGAGTACACGCGGTATCACTGAAGCTTTCTTT. The encoded protein is CAWSTRGITEAFF. The whole variable domain, remainder taken from reference TRBV30 and TRBJ1-1, is SQTIHQWPATLVQPVGSPLSLECTVEGTSNPNLYWYRQAAGRGLQLLFYSVGIGQISSEVPQNLSASRPQDRQFILSSKKLLLSDSGFYLCAWSTRGITEAFFGQGTRLTVV.

V is TRBV30 and J is TRBJ1-2; D not resolved. The length of the CDR3 is 14 residues. The V end was cut by 0 bases, the J end by 8 bases, with 16 bases between. Germline CDR1 is GTSNPN and CDR2 is SVGIG (reference sequence). The CDR3 region has the DNA TGTGCCTGGAGTGTACGAGGTCCCGAACTCGGCTACACCTTC. Residues: CAWSVRGPELGYTF.

The chain carries TRBV7-2 and TRBJ1-4; 8 nucleotides line up with TRBD1. The V and J ends lost 4 bases and 8 bases, in that order; junction bases with no gene match: 3. CDR3 size: 13 residues. Germline lookup yields CDR1 SGHTA and CDR2 FQGNSA. CDR3 amino acids: CASSWTGTEKLFF. CDR3 coding DNA: TGTGCCAGCAGCTGGACAGGGACAGAAAAACTGTTTTTT.

This sequence joins TRBV4-3 and TRBJ1-4, with unresolved D. There are 16 residues in the CDR3. V was shortened by 1 base and J by 3 bases, with 12 bases between the two germline ends. Per the germline V gene, CDR1 is LGHNA and CDR2 is YSLEER. Here the CDR3 DNA reads TGCGCCAGCAGCCAAGCTGTTGGACCTCCTAATGAAAAACTGTTTTTT. Protein sequence: CASSQAVGPPNEKLFF.

The chain employs TRBV11-3 and TRBJ2-1; 11 bases agree with TRBD1. The V segment lost 3 bases and the J segment 0 bases; nucleotides outside the gene matches: 7. This CDR3 has 18 residues. The V gene's germline CDR1 is SGHNT and CDR2 YENEEA. The CDR3 region is CASSFGGGTGGSYNEQFF. CDR3 coding DNA: TGTGCCAGCAGCTTCGGGGGCGGGACAGGGGGCTCCTACAATGAGCAGTTCTTC. Based on the CDR3 plus reference TRBV11-3 and TRBJ2-1, the full variable domain is EAGVVQSPRYKIIEKKQPVAFWCNPISGHNTLYWYLQNLGQGPELLIRYENEEAVDDSQLPKDRFSAERLKGVDSTLKIQPAELGDSAVYLCASSFGGGTGGSYNEQFFGPGTRLTVL.

The genes are TRBV11-3 and TRBJ1-1; 7 bases fit TRBD1. The CDR3 spans 15 residues. Germline CDR1 SGHNT, CDR2 YENEEA. The V and J ends lost 6 bases and 3 bases, in that order; junction bases with no gene match: 10. Written as DNA, the CDR3 is TGTGCCAGCAGGGGAGCCACAGGGGCCGACACTGAAGCTTTCTTT. Translation gives CASRGATGADTEAFF.

V gene TRBV28 combines with J gene TRBJ1-1, with D unclear. Looked up from germline, CDR1 is MDHEN and CDR2 is SYDVKM. V lost 4 bases and J lost 6, with 3 bases in between. This CDR3 has 10 amino acids. CDR3 sequence reads: CASSYAEAFF. CDR3 coding DNA: TGTGCCAGCAGTTACGCTGAAGCTTTCTTT.